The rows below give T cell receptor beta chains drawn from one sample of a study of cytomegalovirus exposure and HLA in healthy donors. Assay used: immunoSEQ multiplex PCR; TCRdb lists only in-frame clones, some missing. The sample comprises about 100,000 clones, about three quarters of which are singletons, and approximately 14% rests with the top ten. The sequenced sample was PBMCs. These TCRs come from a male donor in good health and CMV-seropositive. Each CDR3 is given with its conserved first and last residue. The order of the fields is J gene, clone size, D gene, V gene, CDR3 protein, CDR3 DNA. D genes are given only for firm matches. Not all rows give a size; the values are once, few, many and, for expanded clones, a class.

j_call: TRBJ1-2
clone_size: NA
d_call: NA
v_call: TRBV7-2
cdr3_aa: CASNPLEYYGYTF
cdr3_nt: TGTGCCAGCAACCCTCTTGAGTACTATGGCTACACCTTC

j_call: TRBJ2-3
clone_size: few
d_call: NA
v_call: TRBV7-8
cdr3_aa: CASSLTGDTQYF
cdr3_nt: TGTGCCAGCAGCTTAACCGGGGATACGCAGTATTTT

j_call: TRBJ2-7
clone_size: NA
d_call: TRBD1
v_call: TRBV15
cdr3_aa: CATSREEEGASSYEQYF
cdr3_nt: TGTGCCACCAGCAGAGAAGAAGAGGGGGCTAGCTCCTACGAGCAGTACTTC

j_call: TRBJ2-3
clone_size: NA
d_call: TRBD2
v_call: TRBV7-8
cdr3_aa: CASSLGLANTQYF
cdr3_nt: TGTGCCAGCAGCTTGGGACTAGCGAATACGCAGTATTTT

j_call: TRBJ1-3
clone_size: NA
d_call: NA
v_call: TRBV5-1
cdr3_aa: CASSLSGGPVSGNTIYF
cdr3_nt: TGCGCCAGCAGCTTGTCTGGAGGCCCGGTCTCTGGAAACACCATATATTTT

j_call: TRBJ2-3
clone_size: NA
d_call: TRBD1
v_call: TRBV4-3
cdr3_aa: CASSQVRTGHLTDTQYF
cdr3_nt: TGCGCCAGCAGCCAAGTAAGGACAGGGCATCTTACAGATACGCAGTATTTT

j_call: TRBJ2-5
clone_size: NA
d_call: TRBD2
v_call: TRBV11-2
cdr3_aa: CASSPRGVELETQYF
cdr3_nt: TGTGCCAGCAGCCCACGGGGGGTTGAATTGGAGACCCAGTACTTC

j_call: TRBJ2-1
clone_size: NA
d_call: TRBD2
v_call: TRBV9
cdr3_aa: CASSVRGDYNEQFF
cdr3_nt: TGTGCCAGCAGCGTTCGGGGGGACTACAATGAGCAGTTCTTC

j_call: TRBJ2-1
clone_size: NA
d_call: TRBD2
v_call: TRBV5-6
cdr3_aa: CASSLMGLAGGRSYNEQFF
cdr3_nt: TGTGCCAGCAGCTTGATGGGACTAGCGGGGGGACGCTCCTACAATGAGCAGTTCTTC

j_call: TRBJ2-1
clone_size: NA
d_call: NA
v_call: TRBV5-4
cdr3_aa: CASSFLDSTYNEQFF
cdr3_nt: TGTGCCAGCAGCTTCCTGGACAGTACCTACAATGAGCAGTTCTTC

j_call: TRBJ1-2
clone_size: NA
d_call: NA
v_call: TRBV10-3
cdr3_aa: CAIGNSMNYGYTF
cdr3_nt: TGTGCCATCGGAAACAGTATGAACTATGGCTACACCTTC

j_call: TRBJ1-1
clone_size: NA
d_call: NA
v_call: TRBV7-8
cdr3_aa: CASSPQGYTEAFF
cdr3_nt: TGTGCCAGCAGCCCACAGGGTTACACTGAAGCTTTCTTT

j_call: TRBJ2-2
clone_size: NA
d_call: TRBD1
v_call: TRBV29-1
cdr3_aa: CSVQGGQGLLFF
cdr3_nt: TGCAGCGTCCAGGGGGGACAGGGACTTCTGTTTTTT

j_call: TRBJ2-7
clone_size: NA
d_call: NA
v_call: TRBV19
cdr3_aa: CASSIRQDYEQYF
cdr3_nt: TGTGCCAGTAGTATCAGACAGGACTACGAGCAGTACTTC

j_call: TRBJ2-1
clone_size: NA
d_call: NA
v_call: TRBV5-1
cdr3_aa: CASSLSRRSSYNEQFF
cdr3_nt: TGCGCCAGCAGCTTGAGTCGCCGGAGCTCCTACAATGAGCAGTTCTTC

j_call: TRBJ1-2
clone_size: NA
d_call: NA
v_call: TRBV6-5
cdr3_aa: CASSPGSSFYGYTF
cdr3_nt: TGTGCCAGCAGTCCGGGGTCCAGCTTCTATGGCTACACCTTC

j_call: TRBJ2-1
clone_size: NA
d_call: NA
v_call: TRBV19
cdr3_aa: CASSILTTNEQFF
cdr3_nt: TGTGCCAGTAGTATCCTGACTACCAATGAGCAGTTCTTC

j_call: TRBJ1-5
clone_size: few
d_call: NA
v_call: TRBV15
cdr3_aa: CATSRDLQPQHF
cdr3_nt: TGTGCCACCAGCAGAGATCTTCAGCCCCAGCATTTT

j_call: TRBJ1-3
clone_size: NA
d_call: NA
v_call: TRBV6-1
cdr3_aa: CASSEGGRGSGNTIYF
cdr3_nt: TGTGCCAGCAGTGAGGGAGGACGGGGCTCTGGAAACACCATATATTTT

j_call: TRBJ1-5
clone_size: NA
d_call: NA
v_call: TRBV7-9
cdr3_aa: CASSSGGALQFAQHF
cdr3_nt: TGTGCCAGCAGCTCGGGCGGGGCCTTGCAATTCGCCCAGCATTTT

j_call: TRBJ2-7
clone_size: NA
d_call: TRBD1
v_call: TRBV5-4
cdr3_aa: CASSWSGQTYEQYF
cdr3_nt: TGTGCCAGCAGCTGGTCGGGACAGACGTACGAGCAGTACTTC

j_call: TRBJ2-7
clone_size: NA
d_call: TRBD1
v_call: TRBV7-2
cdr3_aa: CASRLDRGESYEQYF
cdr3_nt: TGTGCCAGCCGATTGGACAGGGGAGAGTCCTACGAGCAGTACTTC

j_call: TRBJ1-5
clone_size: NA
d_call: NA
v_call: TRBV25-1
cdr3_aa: CASSEGRGGNQPQHF
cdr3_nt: TGTGCCAGCAGTGAAGGCAGGGGTGGCAATCAGCCCCAGCATTTT

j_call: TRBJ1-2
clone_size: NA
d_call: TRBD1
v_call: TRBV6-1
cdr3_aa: CASSEVGTGGGYTF
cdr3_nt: TGTGCCAGCAGTGAAGTGGGGACAGGGGGCGGCTACACCTTC

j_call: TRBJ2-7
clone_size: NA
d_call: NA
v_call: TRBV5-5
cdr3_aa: CASSWGLGAQYEQYF
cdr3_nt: TGTGCCAGCAGCTGGGGCTTAGGGGCCCAATACGAGCAGTACTTC

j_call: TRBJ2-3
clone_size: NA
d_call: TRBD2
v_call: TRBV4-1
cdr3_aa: CASSQKSLAIDTDTQYF
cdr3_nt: TGCGCCAGCAGCCAAAAGTCACTAGCGATAGACACAGATACGCAGTATTTT

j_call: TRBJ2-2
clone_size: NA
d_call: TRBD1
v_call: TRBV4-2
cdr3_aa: CASRPAGQEDSGELFF
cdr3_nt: TGTGCCAGCAGGCCAGCCGGACAGGAGGACTCCGGGGAGCTGTTTTTT

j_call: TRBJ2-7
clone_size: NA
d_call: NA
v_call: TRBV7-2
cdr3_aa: CASSFTDYEQYF
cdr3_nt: TGTGCCAGCAGCTTCACAGACTACGAGCAGTACTTC

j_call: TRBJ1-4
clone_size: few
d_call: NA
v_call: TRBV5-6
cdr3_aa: CASSLAPEANEKLFF
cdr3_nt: TGTGCCAGCAGCTTGGCCCCCGAGGCTAATGAAAAACTGTTTTTT

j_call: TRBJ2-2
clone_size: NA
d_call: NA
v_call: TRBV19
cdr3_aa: CASAGEGGTTGELFF
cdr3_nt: TGTGCCAGTGCGGGGGAGGGGGGGACCACCGGGGAGCTGTTTTTT

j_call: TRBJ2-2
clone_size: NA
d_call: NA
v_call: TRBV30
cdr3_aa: CAWRGGPGELFF
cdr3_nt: TGTGCCTGGAGGGGGGGACCCGGGGAGCTGTTTTTT

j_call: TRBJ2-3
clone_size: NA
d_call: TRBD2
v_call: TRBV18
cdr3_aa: CASSPGLEGTQYF
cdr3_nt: TGTGCCAGCTCACCGGGACTAGAGGGTACGCAGTATTTT

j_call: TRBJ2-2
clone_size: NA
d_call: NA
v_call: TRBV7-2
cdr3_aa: CASSHRTPNTGELFF
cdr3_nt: TGTGCCAGCAGCCACAGGACCCCGAACACCGGGGAGCTGTTTTTT

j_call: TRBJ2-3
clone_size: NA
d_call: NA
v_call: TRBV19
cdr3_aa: CASSPIARDTQYF
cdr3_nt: TGTGCCAGTAGTCCGATAGCGCGAGATACGCAGTATTTT

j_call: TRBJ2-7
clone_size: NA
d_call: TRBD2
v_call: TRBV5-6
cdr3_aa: CASSPVGRGSGSYEQYF
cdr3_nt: TGTGCCAGCAGCCCGGTCGGGCGGGGGTCAGGTTCCTACGAGCAGTACTTC

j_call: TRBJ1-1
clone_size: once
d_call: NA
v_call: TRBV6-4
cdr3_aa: CASSDPFEGLNTEAFF
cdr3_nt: TGTGCCAGCAGTGACCCCTTTGAGGGCTTGAACACTGAAGCTTTCTTT

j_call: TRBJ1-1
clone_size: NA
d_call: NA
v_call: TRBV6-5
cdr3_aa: CASSYSQQGDTEAFF
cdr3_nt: TGTGCCAGCAGTTACTCACAACAGGGTGATACTGAAGCTTTCTTT

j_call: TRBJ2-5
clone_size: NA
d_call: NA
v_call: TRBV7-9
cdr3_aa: CASSFGAGFPQETQYF
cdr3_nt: TGTGCCAGCAGCTTTGGGGCAGGGTTCCCCCAAGAGACCCAGTACTTC

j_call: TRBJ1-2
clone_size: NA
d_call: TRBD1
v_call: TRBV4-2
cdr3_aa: CASSHRQGLDGYTF
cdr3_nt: TGTGCCAGCAGCCACCGACAGGGCTTGGATGGCTACACCTTC

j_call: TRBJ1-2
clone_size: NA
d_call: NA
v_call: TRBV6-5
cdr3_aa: CASRPGQSYGYTF
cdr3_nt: TGTGCCAGCAGACCGGGACAATCATATGGCTACACCTTC

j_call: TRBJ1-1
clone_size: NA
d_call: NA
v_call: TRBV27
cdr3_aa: CASSPRTGNTEAFF
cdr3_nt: TGTGCCAGCAGTCCACGGACTGGGAACACTGAAGCTTTCTTT

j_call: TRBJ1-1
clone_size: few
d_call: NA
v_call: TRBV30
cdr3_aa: CALTGRTEAFF
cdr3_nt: TGTGCCTTGACAGGACGCACTGAAGCTTTCTTT

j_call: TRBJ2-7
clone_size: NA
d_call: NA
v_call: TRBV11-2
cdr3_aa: CASSSSYEQYF
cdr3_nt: TGTGCCAGCAGCTCTTCCTACGAGCAGTACTTC